This T cell receptor beta chain was obtained from a study of metastatic and nonmetastatic thyroid tumors (dated by TCRdb to 2018 to 2020). Study-wide context: Repertoires from peripheral blood and from tumor or nodule tissue samples of malignant and benign thyroid patients were compared.

By how much of the sample it makes up, this clone is large (0.1 to 1%). The specificity of this receptor is unknown. Within one base of it there is no much larger clone, and no base qualities were kept. Before undergoing thyroid surgery, none of the patients had been given any kind of treatment. Using T-cell receptor beta sequencing, the researchers looked back retrospectively at clinical samples from patients, gathered between about 2011 and 2019. Points the paper makes about the study in general: In both blood and tumor samples, malignant tumors were reported to have significantly higher TCR beta diversity than benign nodules.

Library generation was performed with PCR. TCRdb records Illumina HiSeq 4000 as the sequencer. High-throughput sequencing was used to profile the TCR beta-chain CDR3 region of every patient. In the authors' own workflow: The researchers built a classifier to tell apart papillary thyroid cancer patients with distant metastasis, based on CDR3 differences among clinicopathological groups. The Shannon index was used to measure repertoire diversity, and the Morisita-Horn index was used to measure how similar tumor and blood repertoires were. TCRdb took the public reads, trimmed them with fastp at Q25, ran MiXCR for clone calling and kept in-frame beta chains. TCRdb's processing, not the study's, gives the V and J calls here. The sample table contains 3,000 to 3,500 clones; only one count was recorded for roughly a quarter of them. Together, the top ten hold about 15% of the sample. Per the germline V gene (reference sequence), MNHEY is the CDR1 and SMNVEV is the CDR2. The CDR3 measures 16 amino acids from cysteine to phenylalanine. Left in the record is the CDR3 DNA by itself, 48 bases read in frame from the first base. V loses 5 bases, J loses 9 bases, and the germline ends lie 20 bases apart.

The sequence was obtained from a female donor with papillary thyroid cancer or a benign thyroid nodule (not recorded which). Some clones in this sample may be carry-over from other donors' samples. The V gene is TRBV27 and the J gene is TRBJ1-6; TRBD1 is a weak D gene call, 6 bases matching. Sequences were obtained from tumor tissue. Here the CDR3 is given as CASSRGAGLSGSPLHF. The nucleotides are TGTGCCAGCAGTCGGGGGGCAGGACTGAGTGGTTCACCCCTCCACTTT.